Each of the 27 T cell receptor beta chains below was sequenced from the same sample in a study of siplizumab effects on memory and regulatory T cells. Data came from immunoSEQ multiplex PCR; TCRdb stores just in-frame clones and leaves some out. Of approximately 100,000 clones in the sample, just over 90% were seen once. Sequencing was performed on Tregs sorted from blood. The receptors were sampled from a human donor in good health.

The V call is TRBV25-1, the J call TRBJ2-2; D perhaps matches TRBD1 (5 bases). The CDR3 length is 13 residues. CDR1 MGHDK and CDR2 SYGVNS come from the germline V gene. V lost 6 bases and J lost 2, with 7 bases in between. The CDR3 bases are TGTGCCAGCAGGGACATCAACACCGGGGAGCTGTTTTTT. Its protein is CASRDINTGELFF.

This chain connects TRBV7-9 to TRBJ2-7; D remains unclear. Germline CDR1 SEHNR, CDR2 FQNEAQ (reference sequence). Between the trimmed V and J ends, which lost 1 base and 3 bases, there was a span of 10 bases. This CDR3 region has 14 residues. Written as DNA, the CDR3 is TGTGCCAGCAGCTTAGTGGTTTCGGACTACGAGCAGTACTTC. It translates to CASSLVVSDYEQYF.

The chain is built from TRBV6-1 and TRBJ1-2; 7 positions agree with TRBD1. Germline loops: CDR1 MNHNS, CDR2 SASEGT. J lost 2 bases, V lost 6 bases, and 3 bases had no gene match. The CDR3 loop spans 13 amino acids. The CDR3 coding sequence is TGTGCCAGCAGAACGGGACAGAACTATGGCTACACCTTC. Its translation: CASRTGQNYGYTF.

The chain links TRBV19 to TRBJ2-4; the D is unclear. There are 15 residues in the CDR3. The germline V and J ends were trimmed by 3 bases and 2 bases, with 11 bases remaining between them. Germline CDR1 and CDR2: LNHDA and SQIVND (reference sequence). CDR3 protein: CASSISSVPKNIQYF. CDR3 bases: TGTGCCAGTAGTATTAGTTCCGTCCCCAAAAACATTCAGTACTTC. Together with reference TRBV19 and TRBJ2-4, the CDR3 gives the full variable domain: DGGITQSPKYLFRKEGQNVTLSCEQNLNHDAMYWYRQDPGQGLRLIYYSQIVNDFQKGDIAEGYSVSREKKESFPLTVTSAQKNPTAFYLCASSISSVPKNIQYFGAGTRLSVL.

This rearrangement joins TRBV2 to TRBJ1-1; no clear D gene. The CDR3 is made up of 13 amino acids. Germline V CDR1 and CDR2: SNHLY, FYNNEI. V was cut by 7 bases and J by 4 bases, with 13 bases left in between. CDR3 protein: CASNTWSITEAFF. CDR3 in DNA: TGTGCCAGCAACACTTGGTCGATCACTGAAGCTTTCTTT.

CDR3 residues: CAWSVQGVIYGYTF. The CDR3, as DNA: TGTGCCTGGAGTGTACAAGGGGTGATCTATGGCTACACCTTC. J is TRBJ1-2 and V is TRBV30; TRBD1 is a possible D gene (5 bases). V was shortened by 0 bases and J by 4 bases, with 12 bases between the two germline ends. CDR3 length equals 14 residues. In germline, CDR1 is GTSNPN, CDR2 SVGIG (reference sequence).

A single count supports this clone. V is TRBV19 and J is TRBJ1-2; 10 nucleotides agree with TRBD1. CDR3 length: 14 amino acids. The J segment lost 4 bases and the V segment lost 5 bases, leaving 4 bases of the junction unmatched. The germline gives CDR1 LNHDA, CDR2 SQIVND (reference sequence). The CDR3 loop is CASSDRGPGYGYTF. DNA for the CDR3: TGTGCCAGTAGTGACAGGGGGCCAGGCTATGGCTACACCTTC.

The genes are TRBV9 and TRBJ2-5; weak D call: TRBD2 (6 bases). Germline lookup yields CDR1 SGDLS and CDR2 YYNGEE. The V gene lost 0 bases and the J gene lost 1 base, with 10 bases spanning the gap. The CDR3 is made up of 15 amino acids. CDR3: CASSVDGGVQETQYF. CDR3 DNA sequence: TGTGCCAGCAGCGTAGACGGCGGGGTCCAAGAGACCCAGTACTTC.

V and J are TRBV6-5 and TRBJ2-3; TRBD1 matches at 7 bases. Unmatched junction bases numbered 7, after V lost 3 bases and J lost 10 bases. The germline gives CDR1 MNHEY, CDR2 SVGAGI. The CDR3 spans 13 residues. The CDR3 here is CASSYNPTGAQYF. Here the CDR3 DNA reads TGTGCCAGCAGTTATAACCCCACAGGGGCGCAGTATTTT.

Written as DNA, the CDR3 is TGTGCCAGCAGCCCCCCGCCCACAGGGTACAATGAGCAGTTCTTC. Translation gives CASSPPPTGYNEQFF. V gene TRBV7-2 combines with J gene TRBJ2-1; D might be TRBD1 (6 bases). Trimming shortened V by 5 bases and J by 4 bases, and 15 bases separated the two germline ends. The V gene's germline CDR1 is SGHTA and CDR2 FQGNSA. The CDR3 is 15 amino acids.

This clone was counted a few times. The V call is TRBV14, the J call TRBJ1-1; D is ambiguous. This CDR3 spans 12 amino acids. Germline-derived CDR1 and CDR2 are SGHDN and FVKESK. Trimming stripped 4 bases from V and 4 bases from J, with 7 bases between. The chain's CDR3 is CASSRAGTEAFF. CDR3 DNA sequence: TGTGCCAGCAGCCGGGCGGGCACTGAAGCTTTCTTT.

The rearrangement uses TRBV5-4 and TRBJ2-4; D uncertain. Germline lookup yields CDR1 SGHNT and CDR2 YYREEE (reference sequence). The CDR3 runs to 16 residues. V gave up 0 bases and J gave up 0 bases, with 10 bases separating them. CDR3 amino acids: CASSLGIGPAKNIQYF. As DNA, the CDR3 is TGTGCCAGCAGCTTGGGAATAGGGCCAGCCAAAAACATTCAGTACTTC.

CDR3 bases: TGTGCCAGCAGCTTAGAAACGGGGTTGTACATTCAGTACTTC. Translation gives CASSLETGLYIQYF. This chain connects TRBV7-2 to TRBJ2-4, with TRBD2 as a possible D gene (5 bases). Germline-derived CDR1 and CDR2 are SGHTA and FQGNSA. V lost 1 base and J 8 bases, leaving 12 bases between the germline ends. This CDR3 has 14 residues.

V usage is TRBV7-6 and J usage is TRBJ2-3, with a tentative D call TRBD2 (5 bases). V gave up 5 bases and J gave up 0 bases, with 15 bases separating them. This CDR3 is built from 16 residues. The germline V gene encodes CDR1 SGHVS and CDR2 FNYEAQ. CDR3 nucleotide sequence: TGTGCCAGCAGCGACCCCTCAGGACTCAGCACAGATACGCAGTATTTT. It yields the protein CASSDPSGLSTDTQYF.

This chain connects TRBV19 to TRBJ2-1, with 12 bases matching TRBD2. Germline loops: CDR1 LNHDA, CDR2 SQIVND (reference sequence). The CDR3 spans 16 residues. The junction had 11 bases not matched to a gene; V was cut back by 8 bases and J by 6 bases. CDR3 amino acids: CASGRLAGGPFNEQFF. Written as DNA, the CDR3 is TGTGCCAGTGGCCGGCTAGCGGGAGGGCCGTTCAATGAGCAGTTCTTC.

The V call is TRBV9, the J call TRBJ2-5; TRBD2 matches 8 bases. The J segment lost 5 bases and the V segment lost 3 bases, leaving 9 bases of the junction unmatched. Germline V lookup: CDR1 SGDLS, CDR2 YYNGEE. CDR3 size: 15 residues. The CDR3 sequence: CASSGGAGVSETQYF. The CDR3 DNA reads TGTGCCAGCAGCGGCGGAGCGGGAGTGTCCGAGACCCAGTACTTC.

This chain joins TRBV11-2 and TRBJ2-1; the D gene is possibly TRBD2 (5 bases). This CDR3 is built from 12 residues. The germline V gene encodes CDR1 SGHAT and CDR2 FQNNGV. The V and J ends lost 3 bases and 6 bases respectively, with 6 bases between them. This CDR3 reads CASSLAGNEQFF. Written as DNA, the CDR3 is TGTGCCAGCAGCTTGGCGGGCAATGAGCAGTTCTTC.

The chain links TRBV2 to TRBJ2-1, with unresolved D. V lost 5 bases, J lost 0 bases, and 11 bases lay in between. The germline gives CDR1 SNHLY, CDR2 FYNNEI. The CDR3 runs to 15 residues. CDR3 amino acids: CASSQFSGSYNEQFF. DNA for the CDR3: TGTGCCAGCAGTCAATTTTCGGGCTCCTACAATGAGCAGTTCTTC.

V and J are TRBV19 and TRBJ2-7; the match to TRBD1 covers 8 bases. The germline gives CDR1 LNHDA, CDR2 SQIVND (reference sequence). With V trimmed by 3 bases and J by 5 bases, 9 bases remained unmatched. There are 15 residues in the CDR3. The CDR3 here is CASSMRQGLPNEQYF. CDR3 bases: TGTGCCAGTAGTATGAGACAGGGGTTACCGAACGAGCAGTACTTC.

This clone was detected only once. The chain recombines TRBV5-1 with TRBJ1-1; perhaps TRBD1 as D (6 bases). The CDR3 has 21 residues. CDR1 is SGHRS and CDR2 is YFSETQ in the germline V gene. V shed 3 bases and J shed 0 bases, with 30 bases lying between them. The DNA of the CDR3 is TGCGCCAGCAGCTCCACTAGAGGTTTGAGGGGGAGGGCTACCTTGAACACTGAAGCTTTCTTT. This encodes CASSSTRGLRGRATLNTEAFF.

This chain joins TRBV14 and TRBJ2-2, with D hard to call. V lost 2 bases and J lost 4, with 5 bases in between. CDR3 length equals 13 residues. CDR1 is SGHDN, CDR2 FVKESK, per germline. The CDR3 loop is CASSQIVTGELFF. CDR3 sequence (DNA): TGTGCCAGCAGCCAAATCGTCACCGGGGAGCTGTTTTTT.

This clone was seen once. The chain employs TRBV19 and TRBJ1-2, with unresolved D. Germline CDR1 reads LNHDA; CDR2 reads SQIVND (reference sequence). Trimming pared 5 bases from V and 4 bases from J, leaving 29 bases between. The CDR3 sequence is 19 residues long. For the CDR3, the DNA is TGTGCCAGTAGTCTTGCCCCCTTTGGAACGCCACCTCTTTCCTATGGCTACACCTTC. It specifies CASSLAPFGTPPLSYGYTF. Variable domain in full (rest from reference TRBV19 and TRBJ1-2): DGGITQSPKYLFRKEGQNVTLSCEQNLNHDAMYWYRQDPGQGLRLIYYSQIVNDFQKGDIAEGYSVSREKKESFPLTVTSAQKNPTAFYLCASSLAPFGTPPLSYGYTFGSGTRLTVV.

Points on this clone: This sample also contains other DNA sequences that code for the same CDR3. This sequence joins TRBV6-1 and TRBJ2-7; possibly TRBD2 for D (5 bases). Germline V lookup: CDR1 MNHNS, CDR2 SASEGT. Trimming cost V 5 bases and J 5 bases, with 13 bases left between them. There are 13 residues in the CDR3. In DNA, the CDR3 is TGTGCCAGCAGTATACGGACTGGGGACGAGCAGTACTTC. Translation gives CASSIRTGDEQYF.

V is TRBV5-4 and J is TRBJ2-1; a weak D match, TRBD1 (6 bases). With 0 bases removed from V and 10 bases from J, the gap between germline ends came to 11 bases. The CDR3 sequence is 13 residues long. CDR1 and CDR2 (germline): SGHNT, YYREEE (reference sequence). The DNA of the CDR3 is TGTGCCAGCAGCTTGGTGGGGGCGAGGGAGCAGTTCTTC. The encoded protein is CASSLVGAREQFF.

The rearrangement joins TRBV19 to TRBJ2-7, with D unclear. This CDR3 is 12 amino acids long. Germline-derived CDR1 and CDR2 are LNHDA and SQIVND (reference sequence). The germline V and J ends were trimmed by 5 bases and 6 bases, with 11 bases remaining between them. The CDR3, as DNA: TGTGCCAGTAGTCCCCGACGGAGCGAGCAGTACTTC. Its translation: CASSPRRSEQYF. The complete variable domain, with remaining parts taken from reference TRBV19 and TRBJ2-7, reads DGGITQSPKYLFRKEGQNVTLSCEQNLNHDAMYWYRQDPGQGLRLIYYSQIVNDFQKGDIAEGYSVSREKKESFPLTVTSAQKNPTAFYLCASSPRRSEQYFGPGTRLTVT.

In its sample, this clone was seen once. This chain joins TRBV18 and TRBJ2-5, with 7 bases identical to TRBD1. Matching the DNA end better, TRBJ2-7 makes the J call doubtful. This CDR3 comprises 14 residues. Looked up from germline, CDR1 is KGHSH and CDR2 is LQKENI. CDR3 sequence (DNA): TGTGCCAGCTCACCGGGGACAGACTCCTACGAGCAGTACTTC. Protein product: CASSPGTDSYEQYF.

The CDR3 bases are TGTGCCAGCAGCTTATTAACCGGTACGAATGAGCAGTTCTTC. Translation gives CASSLLTGTNEQFF. This chain links TRBV7-9 with TRBJ2-1; unclear D gene. Germline V gene data show CDR1 as SEHNR and CDR2 as FQNEAQ (reference sequence). The CDR3 is 14 amino acids. V dropped 2 bases and J dropped 7 bases, with 12 bases sitting between them.